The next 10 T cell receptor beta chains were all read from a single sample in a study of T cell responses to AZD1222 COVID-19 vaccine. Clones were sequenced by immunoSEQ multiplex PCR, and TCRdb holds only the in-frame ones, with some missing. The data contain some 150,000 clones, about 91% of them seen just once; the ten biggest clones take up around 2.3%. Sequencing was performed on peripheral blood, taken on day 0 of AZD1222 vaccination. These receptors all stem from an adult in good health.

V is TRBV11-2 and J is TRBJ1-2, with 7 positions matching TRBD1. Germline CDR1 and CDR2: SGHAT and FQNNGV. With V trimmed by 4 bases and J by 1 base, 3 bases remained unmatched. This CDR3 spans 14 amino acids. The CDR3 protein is CASSSGTVNYGYTF. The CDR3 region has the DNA TGTGCCAGCAGCTCGGGGACAGTTAACTATGGCTACACCTTC. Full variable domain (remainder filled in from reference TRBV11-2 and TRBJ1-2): EAGVAQSPRYKIIEKRQSVAFWCNPISGHATLYWYQQILGQGPKLLIQFQNNGVVDDSQLPKDRFSAERLKGVDSTLKIQPAKLEDSAVYLCASSSGTVNYGYTFGSGTRLTVV.

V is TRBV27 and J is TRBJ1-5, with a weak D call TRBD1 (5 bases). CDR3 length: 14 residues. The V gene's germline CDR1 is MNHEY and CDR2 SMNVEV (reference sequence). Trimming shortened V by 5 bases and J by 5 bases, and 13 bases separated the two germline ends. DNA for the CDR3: TGTGCCAGCAGTACTCAGGGACTCTATCAGCCCCAGCATTTT. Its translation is CASSTQGLYQPQHF.

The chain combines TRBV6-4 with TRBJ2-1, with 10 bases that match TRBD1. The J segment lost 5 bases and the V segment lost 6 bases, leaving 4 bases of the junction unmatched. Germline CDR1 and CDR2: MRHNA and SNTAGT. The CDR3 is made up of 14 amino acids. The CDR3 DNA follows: TGTGCCAGCAGCGGACAGGGGGACCACAATGAGCAGTTCTTC. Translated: CASSGQGDHNEQFF.

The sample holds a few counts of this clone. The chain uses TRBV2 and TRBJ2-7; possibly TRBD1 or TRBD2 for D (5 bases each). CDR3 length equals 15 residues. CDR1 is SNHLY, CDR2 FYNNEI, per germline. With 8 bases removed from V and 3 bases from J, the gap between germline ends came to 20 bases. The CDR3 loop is CASAQGTASFYEQYF. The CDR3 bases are TGTGCCAGCGCTCAAGGGACCGCAAGTTTCTACGAGCAGTACTTC.

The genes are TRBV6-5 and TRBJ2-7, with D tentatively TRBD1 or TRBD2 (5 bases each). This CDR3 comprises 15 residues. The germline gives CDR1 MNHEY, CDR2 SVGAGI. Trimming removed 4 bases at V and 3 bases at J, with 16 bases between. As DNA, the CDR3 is TGTGCCAGCAGTTGGGGTTGGGGACGAGGCTACGAGCAGTACTTC. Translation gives CASSWGWGRGYEQYF.

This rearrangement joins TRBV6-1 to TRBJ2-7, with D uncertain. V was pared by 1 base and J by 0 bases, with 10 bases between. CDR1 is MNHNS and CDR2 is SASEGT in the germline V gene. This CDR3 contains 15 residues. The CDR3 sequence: CASSEGRGRSYEQYF. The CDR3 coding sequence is TGTGCCAGCAGTGAAGGGCGCGGCCGCTCCTACGAGCAGTACTTC.

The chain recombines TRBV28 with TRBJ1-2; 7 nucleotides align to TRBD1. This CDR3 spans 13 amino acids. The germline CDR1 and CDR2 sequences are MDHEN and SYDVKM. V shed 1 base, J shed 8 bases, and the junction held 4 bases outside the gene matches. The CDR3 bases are TGTGCCAGCAGTTTATACAGGGGAGGGGGCTACACCTTC. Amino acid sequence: CASSLYRGGGYTF.

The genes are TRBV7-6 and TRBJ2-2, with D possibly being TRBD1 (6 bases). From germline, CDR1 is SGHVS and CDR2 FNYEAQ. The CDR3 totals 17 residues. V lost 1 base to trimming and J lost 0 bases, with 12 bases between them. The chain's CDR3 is CASSLVSGTTNTGELFF. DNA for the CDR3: TGTGCCAGCAGCTTAGTTTCAGGGACAACGAACACCGGGGAGCTGTTTTTT.

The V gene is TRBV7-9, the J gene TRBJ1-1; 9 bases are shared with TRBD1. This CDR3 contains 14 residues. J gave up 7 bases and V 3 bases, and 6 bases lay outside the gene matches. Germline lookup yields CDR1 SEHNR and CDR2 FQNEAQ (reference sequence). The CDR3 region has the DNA TGTGCCAGCAGCTTCCTGGACAGGGGTAATGAAGCTTTCTTT. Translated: CASSFLDRGNEAFF.

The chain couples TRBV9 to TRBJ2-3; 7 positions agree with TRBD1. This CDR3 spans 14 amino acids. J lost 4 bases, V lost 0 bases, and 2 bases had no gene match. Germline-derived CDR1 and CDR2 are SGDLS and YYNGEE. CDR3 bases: TGTGCCAGCAGCGTAGGTACAGGGGCAGATACGCAGTATTTT. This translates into CASSVGTGADTQYF.